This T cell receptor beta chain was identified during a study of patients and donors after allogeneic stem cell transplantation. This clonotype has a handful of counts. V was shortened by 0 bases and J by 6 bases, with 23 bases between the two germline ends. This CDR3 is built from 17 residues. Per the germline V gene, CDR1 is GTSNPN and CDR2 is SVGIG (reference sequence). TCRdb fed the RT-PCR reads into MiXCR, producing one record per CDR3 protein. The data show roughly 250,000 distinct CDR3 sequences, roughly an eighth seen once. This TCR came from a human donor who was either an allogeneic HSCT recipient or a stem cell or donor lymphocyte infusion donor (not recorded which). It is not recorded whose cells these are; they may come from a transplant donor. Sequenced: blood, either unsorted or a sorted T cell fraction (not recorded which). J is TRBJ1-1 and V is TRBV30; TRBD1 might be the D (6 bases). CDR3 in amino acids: CAWSVRQGLVLRPEAFF. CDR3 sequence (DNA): TGTGCCTGGAGTGTACGCCAGGGGCTAGTGTTAAGACCTGAAGCTTTCTTT.